The 24 T cell receptor beta chains in this list originate from one sample, sequenced in a study of early stage breast cancer tumors. Sequenced by immunoSEQ multiplex PCR; TCRdb stores in-frame clones only, minus some. The sample lists fewer than 80,000 clones; 80% were seen once. The sequenced sample was blood. Every receptor here comes from a person aged 40 to 49 with breast cancer.

The chain combines TRBV7-8 with TRBJ2-7, with no clear D. Trimming removed 1 base from V and 1 base from J, with 11 bases in between. CDR1 and CDR2 from the germline V gene are SGHVS and FQNEAQ. The CDR3 extends over 15 amino acids. The CDR3 region is CASSLDSGPSYEQYF. CDR3 nucleotides: TGTGCCAGCAGCTTAGACTCCGGGCCTTCCTACGAGCAGTACTTC.

The V gene is TRBV6-1, the J gene TRBJ2-7, with D maybe TRBD1 (6 bases). The CDR3 consists of 15 residues. The germline gives CDR1 MNHNS, CDR2 SASEGT. V was shortened by 2 bases and J by 1 base, with 12 bases between the two germline ends. CDR3 sequence (DNA): TGTGCCAGCAGTGAAATTAGGGACACATCCTACGAGCAGTACTTC. It is translated as CASSEIRDTSYEQYF.

This chain links TRBV11-2 with TRBJ2-1; D is unresolved. CDR1 SGHAT and CDR2 FQNNGV come from the germline V gene. The CDR3 is 14 residues long. V lost 1 base to trimming and J lost 6 bases, with 10 bases between them. CDR3 in DNA: TGTGCCAGCAGCTTAGCCCTCCTGATCAATGAGCAGTTCTTC. Protein product: CASSLALLINEQFF.

V usage is TRBV27 and J usage is TRBJ2-2; 11 bases line up with TRBD2. CDR1 and CDR2 (germline): MNHEY, SMNVEV (reference sequence). J lost 4 bases, V lost 7 bases, and 8 bases had no gene match. CDR3 length equals 16 residues. CDR3 in amino acids: CASTLLAGAGTGELFF. In DNA form, the CDR3 reads TGTGCCAGCACCTTACTAGCGGGAGCGGGCACCGGGGAGCTGTTTTTT.

The rearrangement uses TRBV6-1 and TRBJ1-1; TRBD1 agrees at 7 bases. The germline gives CDR1 MNHNS, CDR2 SASEGT. V lost 10 bases and J lost 4; bases outside the gene matches: 9. The CDR3 length is 13 residues. The CDR3 sequence: CAIKKQGGTEAFF. DNA for the CDR3: TGTGCCATCAAAAAGCAGGGGGGCACTGAAGCTTTCTTT.

CDR3 loop: CASGNSGSLNEQYF. CDR3 DNA: TGTGCTAGTGGCAATAGCGGGAGCCTAAACGAGCAGTACTTC. This chain joins TRBV12-5 and TRBJ2-7; 9 positions agree with TRBD2. The V segment lost 6 bases and the J segment 5 bases; nucleotides outside the gene matches: 8. The CDR3 has 14 amino acids. The V gene's germline CDR1 is LGHNT and CDR2 FRNRAP.

CDR3 region: CASSPSGTSGYEQYF. The DNA for the CDR3 is TGTGCCAGCAGCCCCTCCGGGACTAGCGGTTACGAGCAGTACTTC. The J gene is TRBJ2-7, the V gene TRBV11-3; 11 positions match TRBD2. After removal of 5 bases from V and 4 bases from J, the junction contained 7 bases not matched to a gene. CDR3 length: 15 amino acids. CDR1 is SGHNT, CDR2 YENEEA, per germline. The full variable domain, rest sourced from reference TRBV11-3 and TRBJ2-7, is EAGVVQSPRYKIIEKKQPVAFWCNPISGHNTLYWYLQNLGQGPELLIRYENEEAVDDSQLPKDRFSAERLKGVDSTLKIQPAELGDSAVYLCASSPSGTSGYEQYFGPGTRLTVT.

This sequence joins TRBV28 and TRBJ2-3; 7 bases are shared with TRBD1. This CDR3 is 15 amino acids long. Germline V lookup: CDR1 MDHEN, CDR2 SYDVKM. J lost 3 bases, V lost 5 bases, and 8 bases had no gene match. The CDR3 region is CASSTRQGWTDTQYF. Written as DNA, the CDR3 is TGTGCCAGCAGTACCCGACAGGGTTGGACAGATACGCAGTATTTT. The complete variable domain, with remaining parts taken from reference TRBV28 and TRBJ2-3, reads DVKVTQSSRYLVKRTGEKVFLECVQDMDHENMFWYRQDPGLGLRLIYFSYDVKMKEKGDIPEGYSVSREKKERFSLILESASTNQTSMYLCASSTRQGWTDTQYFGPGTRLTVL.

The rearrangement uses TRBV7-2 and TRBJ2-3, with D possibly being TRBD1 (6 bases). V lost 5 bases and J 0 bases, leaving 12 bases between the germline ends. Germline V gene sequence: CDR1 SGHTA, CDR2 FQGNSA. This CDR3 is built from 15 residues. The CDR3 sequence is CASSTDSTSTDTQYF. DNA of the CDR3: TGTGCCAGCAGCACGGACAGCACTAGCACAGATACGCAGTATTTT.

This chain links TRBV28 with TRBJ1-4; 7 bases match TRBD1. CDR1 is MDHEN, CDR2 SYDVKM, per germline. The CDR3 length is 14 residues. The trim removed 6 bases at V and 4 bases at J, leaving 5 bases unmatched. The CDR3 reads CASRGGTDNEKLFF. The CDR3 DNA sequence: TGTGCCAGCAGGGGCGGGACAGATAATGAAAAACTGTTTTTT.

The gene calls are TRBV20-1 and TRBJ2-7; weak D call: TRBD2 (5 bases). Germline lookup yields CDR1 DFQATT and CDR2 SNEGSKA (reference sequence). The CDR3 spans 11 residues. Trimming removed 5 bases at V and 4 bases at J, with 9 bases between. The CDR3 nucleotides are TGCAGTGCTGTAAGGGAGTACGAGCAGTACTTC. It specifies CSAVREYEQYF.

The chain carries TRBV27 and TRBJ1-1; D perhaps matches TRBD1 (5 bases). This CDR3 has 14 amino acids. From germline, CDR1 is MNHEY and CDR2 SMNVEV (reference sequence). V was pared by 3 bases and J by 1 base, with 9 bases between. CDR3 sequence (DNA): TGTGCCAGCAGTTTCGCAGGGTCGAACACTGAAGCTTTCTTT. Its translation is CASSFAGSNTEAFF.

The chain carries TRBV9 and TRBJ1-2; unclear D gene. V was clipped by 4 bases and J by 8 bases, with 9 bases between them. The CDR3 has 11 amino acids. The V gene's germline CDR1 is SGDLS and CDR2 YYNGEE. DNA of the CDR3: TGTGCCAGCAGCACGACGCGAGGCTACACCTTC. Translation gives CASSTTRGYTF.

The chain joins TRBV5-1 to TRBJ1-1; perhaps TRBD1 as D (6 bases). The length of the CDR3 is 16 residues. In germline, CDR1 is SGHRS, CDR2 YFSETQ. Trimming cost V 1 base and J 1 base, with 14 bases left between them. The CDR3 bases are TGCGCCAGCAGCTTGTCCACGGGGGCGCCGAACACTGAAGCTTTCTTT. Translation: CASSLSTGAPNTEAFF.

V gene TRBV6-5 combines with J gene TRBJ1-5; D unresolved. Germline CDR1 reads MNHEY; CDR2 reads SVGAGI. Trimming pared 8 bases from V and 3 bases from J, leaving 11 bases between. This CDR3 region has 13 residues. The CDR3 DNA reads TGTGCCAGCCAACCGGGATACAATCAGCCCCAGCATTTT. Encoded protein: CASQPGYNQPQHF.

This clone was picked up one time. The rearrangement uses TRBV11-2 and TRBJ1-3; D not resolved. CDR3 length equals 16 residues. Trimming took off 3 bases at V and 0 bases at J, with 12 bases between the two ends. Germline CDR1 SGHAT, CDR2 FQNNGV. CDR3 amino acids: CASSFQGHNSGNTIYF. The CDR3 DNA sequence: TGTGCCAGCAGCTTTCAAGGGCACAACTCTGGAAACACCATATATTTT.

The chain couples TRBV27 to TRBJ1-5; D remains ambiguous. Germline CDR1 MNHEY, CDR2 SMNVEV (reference sequence). This CDR3 is built from 13 residues. The V gene lost 3 bases and the J gene lost 1 base, with 4 bases spanning the gap. DNA of the CDR3: TGTGCCAGCAGTTTTCGGAGCAATCAGCCCCAGCATTTT. Protein product: CASSFRSNQPQHF.

This clone has just a few counts. The rearrangement joins TRBV7-8 to TRBJ1-1, with D unresolved. The germline CDR1 and CDR2 sequences are SGHVS and FQNEAQ. Trimming took off 5 bases at V and 5 bases at J, with 6 bases between the two ends. The CDR3 is made up of 11 amino acids. For the CDR3, the DNA is TGTGCCAGCAGCGAGGGTACTGAAGCTTTCTTT. Translated: CASSEGTEAFF.

This sequence joins TRBV18 and TRBJ2-3, with 10 bases aligning to TRBD2. Per germline, CDR1 KGHSH and CDR2 LQKENI. The CDR3 contains 15 residues. V lost 4 bases and J lost 0; bases outside the gene matches: 1. The CDR3 region has the DNA TGTGCCAGCTCACTGACTAGCGGGAGCACAGATACGCAGTATTTT. Amino acid sequence: CASSLTSGSTDTQYF.

The chain employs TRBV4-1 and TRBJ2-1; the match to TRBD2 covers 8 bases. CDR3 length: 15 residues. Germline CDR1 reads MGHRA; CDR2 reads YSYEKL. V lost 3 bases and J lost 7; bases outside the gene matches: 8. As DNA, the CDR3 is TGCGCCAGCAGCCACACAGCGGGAGTCGATAATGAGCAGTTCTTC. Amino acid sequence: CASSHTAGVDNEQFF.

The J gene is TRBJ2-1, the V gene TRBV6-4; TRBD2 might be the D (5 bases). The germline CDR1 and CDR2 sequences are MRHNA and SNTAGT. The V and J ends lost 0 bases and 10 bases respectively, with 10 bases between them. The CDR3 has 13 residues. DNA of the CDR3: TGTGCCAGCAGTGACTCCGAGAGAGGGGAGCAGTTCTTC. It codes for CASSDSERGEQFF.

The chain uses TRBV19 and TRBJ2-1; D gene ambiguous. The CDR3 spans 13 residues. The V end lost 8 bases, the J end lost 0 bases, and 8 bases lay between the germline ends. Looked up from germline, CDR1 is LNHDA and CDR2 is SQIVND (reference sequence). CDR3 sequence: CASSKSSYNEQFF. CDR3 DNA sequence: TGTGCCAGTTCTAAGAGCTCCTACAATGAGCAGTTCTTC.

CDR3 coding DNA: TGCGCCAGCAGGACAGGGGCACGGGAGACCCAGTACTTC. Translated: CASRTGARETQYF. This chain links TRBV5-1 with TRBJ2-5, with TRBD1 identical over 8 bases. CDR1 SGHRS and CDR2 YFSETQ come from the germline V gene. The V and J ends lost 5 bases and 5 bases, in that order; junction bases with no gene match: 5. The CDR3 consists of 13 residues.

V usage is TRBV6-1 and J usage is TRBJ2-1; 7 bases are a match to TRBD2. The CDR3 sequence is 15 residues long. CDR1 is MNHNS, CDR2 SASEGT, per germline. After removal of 8 bases from V and 0 bases from J, the junction contained 7 bases not matched to a gene. The CDR3 sequence: CASDRSGNSYNEQFF. The CDR3 region has the DNA TGTGCCAGCGATCGGAGCGGGAACTCCTACAATGAGCAGTTCTTC.